These 27 T cell receptor beta chains originate from one sample sequenced in a study of shared clonotypes between healthy human individuals. TCRdb's copy holds only in-frame clones and misses some; the assay was immunoSEQ multiplex PCR. The table shows about 480,000 clones, with about 80% occurring only once. Source material: PBMCs. The receptors come from a woman aged 40 to 50 in good health. Some clones in this sample may be carry-over from other donors' samples.

Many counts were recorded for this clone. This rearrangement joins TRBV28 to TRBJ2-4; D gene ambiguous. V lost 6 bases and J 6 bases, leaving 12 bases between the germline ends. The CDR3 is 13 residues long. Germline assignment: CDR1 MDHEN and CDR2 SYDVKM. DNA of the CDR3: TGTGCCAGCAGGAGGAAATCAAGAAACATTCAGTACTTC. Amino acid sequence: CASRRKSRNIQYF. The full variable domain, completed using reference TRBV28 and TRBJ2-4, is DVKVTQSSRYLVKRTGEKVFLECVQDMDHENMFWYRQDPGLGLRLIYFSYDVKMKEKGDIPEGYSVSREKKERFSLILESASTNQTSMYLCASRRKSRNIQYFGAGTRLSVL.

The chain recombines TRBV6-5 with TRBJ2-2, with 10 bases fitting TRBD2. The CDR3 runs 15 residues. The germline CDR1 and CDR2 sequences are MNHEY and SVGAGI. The ends lost 6 bases at V and 5 bases at J; junction bases unmatched: 6. Here the CDR3 reads CASREREGRTGELFF. CDR3 nucleotide sequence: TGTGCCAGCAGGGAGCGGGAGGGCCGTACCGGGGAGCTGTTTTTT.

The chain combines TRBV7-3 with TRBJ2-1; 7 bases are a match to TRBD1. This CDR3 region has 13 residues. Losses at the gene ends were 5 bases for V and 10 bases for J; bases not matched to a gene: 8. Germline CDR1 SGHTA, CDR2 FQGTGA. CDR3: CASSAQGWDEQFF. CDR3 sequence (DNA): TGTGCCAGCAGCGCACAGGGGTGGGACGAGCAGTTCTTC.

The chain combines TRBV10-3 with TRBJ2-3; 7 nucleotides match TRBD2. Germline V gene sequence: CDR1 ENHRY, CDR2 SYGVKD. The CDR3 covers 15 residues. The V gene end was trimmed by 7 bases and the J gene end by 2 bases; junction bases not matched to a gene: 9. In DNA, the CDR3 is TGTGCCATCACCTCCGGACTAGGGAACACAGATACGCAGTATTTT. This encodes CAITSGLGNTDTQYF.

This rearrangement joins TRBV14 to TRBJ1-2; unclear D gene. V lost 4 bases and J 5 bases, leaving 8 bases between the germline ends. Germline loops: CDR1 SGHDN, CDR2 FVKESK. This CDR3 is built from 12 residues. The CDR3 protein is CASSPGSYGYTF. The DNA of the CDR3 is TGTGCCAGCAGCCCAGGCAGTTATGGCTACACCTTC. Drawing the rest from reference TRBV14 and TRBJ1-2, the complete variable domain is EAGVTQFPSHSVIEKGQTVTLRCDPISGHDNLYWYRRVMGKEIKFLLHFVKESKQDESGMPNNRFLAERTGGTYSTLKVQPAELEDSGVYFCASSPGSYGYTFGSGTRLTVV.

The genes are TRBV28 and TRBJ2-7; 8 bases are a match to TRBD2. Germline values: CDR1 MDHEN, CDR2 SYDVKM. V was pared by 2 bases and J by 2 bases, with 2 bases of the junction left unmatched. The CDR3 is 14 residues long. Here the CDR3 reads CASSLRRGAYEQYF. The CDR3 region has the DNA TGTGCCAGCAGTTTAAGGCGGGGGGCCTACGAGCAGTACTTC.

The rearrangement links TRBV6-5 to TRBJ2-5; D is unresolved. The J call may be faulty, since TRBJ2-7 better matches the DNA end. Germline loops: CDR1 MNHEY, CDR2 SVGAGI. This CDR3 spans 14 amino acids. DNA of the CDR3: TGTGCCAGCAGGAGTTCAGGCCTTCTCTACGAGCAGTACTTC. Translation gives CASRSSGLLYEQYF.

This chain's CDR3 is CASSPGQATDTGELFF. CDR3 DNA sequence: TGTGCCAGCAGCCCGGGACAGGCAACGGACACCGGGGAGCTGTTTTTT. The chain has TRBV11-3 and TRBJ2-2; 8 bases match TRBD1. V lost 5 bases, J lost 3 bases, and 8 bases stayed unmatched. The CDR3 runs 16 residues. The germline V gene encodes CDR1 SGHNT and CDR2 YENEEA.

Concerning this clone: The identical CDR3 is also encoded by other nucleotide sequences in the sample. This chain links TRBV7-9 with TRBJ2-7, with 9 bases fitting TRBD2. V shed 3 bases and J 3 bases; nucleotides not matched to a gene: 3. This CDR3 is 14 amino acids long. Germline CDR1 and CDR2: SEHNR and FQNEAQ (reference sequence). The CDR3 reads CASSFSGRSYEQYF. CDR3 DNA sequence: TGTGCCAGCAGCTTCAGCGGGAGGAGCTACGAGCAGTACTTC.

The V gene is TRBV6-1, the J gene TRBJ2-7; 15 bases line up with TRBD2. Germline V gene data show CDR1 as MNHNS and CDR2 as SASEGT. V trimming: 7 bases; J trimming: 6 bases; junction bases outside the gene matches: 7. This CDR3 has 15 amino acids. DNA for the CDR3: TGTGCCAGCATTCCTTGGACTAGCGGGAGGGTCGAGCAGTACTTC. Protein: CASIPWTSGRVEQYF.

This rearrangement joins TRBV7-2 to TRBJ2-5, with a possible D match to TRBD1 (6 bases). The CDR3 contains 13 residues. Germline V CDR1 and CDR2: SGHTA, FQGNSA. Trimming stripped 3 bases from V and 2 bases from J, with 7 bases between. The CDR3 nucleotides read TGTGCCAGCAGCTTTGGACAGCAAGAGACCCAGTACTTC. Translation gives CASSFGQQETQYF.

The V gene is TRBV27, the J gene TRBJ2-7; no definite D call. V dropped 5 bases and J dropped 0 bases, with 11 bases sitting between them. Germline values: CDR1 MNHEY, CDR2 SMNVEV (reference sequence). The CDR3 is 14 residues long. CDR3 sequence: CASSNTEISYEQYF. The CDR3 DNA is TGTGCCAGCAGTAATACGGAAATCTCCTACGAGCAGTACTTC.

Remarks on this clone: Other DNA sequences in the same sample also yield this CDR3. The chain links TRBV11-2 to TRBJ2-1; D is undetermined. Germline CDR1 and CDR2: SGHAT and FQNNGV. This CDR3 contains 13 residues. Trimming removed 0 bases at V and 4 bases at J, with 4 bases between. DNA for the CDR3: TGTGCCAGCAGCTTAGACCGATACAATGAGCAGTTCTTC. This translates into CASSLDRYNEQFF.

CDR3 loop: CASRRQEWKQYF. CDR3 coding DNA: TGTGCCAGCAGGCGACAGGAGTGGAAGCAGTACTTC. V is TRBV6-1 and J is TRBJ2-7; a possible D gene is TRBD1 (6 bases). CDR3 length: 12 residues. Per the germline V gene, CDR1 is MNHNS and CDR2 is SASEGT. Trimming took off 6 bases at V and 8 bases at J, with 14 bases between the two ends.

The chain combines TRBV13 with TRBJ2-1, with 10 bases identical to TRBD2. V lost 6 bases and J lost 2; bases outside the gene matches: 22. Germline-derived CDR1 and CDR2 are PRHDT and FYEKMQ (reference sequence). The CDR3 runs 21 residues. This CDR3 reads CASRPSVLRSGRARTYNEQFF. The CDR3 bases are TGTGCCAGCAGACCATCCGTCCTGAGGAGCGGGAGGGCAAGAACCTACAATGAGCAGTTCTTC.

The chain combines TRBV2 with TRBJ2-3; the D gene is possibly TRBD2 (5 bases). The CDR3 is 15 residues long. Germline CDR1 and CDR2: SNHLY and FYNNEI. Trimming removed 6 bases at V and 3 bases at J, with 16 bases between. CDR3 sequence: CASSAERVDTDTQYF. The DNA of the CDR3 is TGTGCCAGCAGCGCAGAGAGGGTTGATACAGATACGCAGTATTTT.

The chain uses TRBV5-4 and TRBJ2-1, with TRBD2 matching 10 bases. J gave up 8 bases and V 4 bases, and 12 bases lay outside the gene matches. Germline V gene lookup returns CDR1 SGHNT and CDR2 YYREEE (reference sequence). The CDR3 loop spans 16 amino acids. CDR3 coding DNA: TGTGCCAGCAGCGTGGGCCGGCTAGCGGGAGTCGATGAGCAGTTCTTC. Protein: CASSVGRLAGVDEQFF.

This clone occurred once. The rearrangement joins TRBV5-8 to TRBJ2-6, with D uncertain. Germline CDR1 is SGHTS and CDR2 is YDEGEE. This CDR3 spans 14 amino acids. V was pared by 0 bases and J by 1 base, with 2 bases between. This CDR3 reads CASSLASGANVLTF. As DNA, the CDR3 is TGTGCCAGCAGCTTGGCTTCTGGGGCCAACGTCCTGACTTTC.

The chain joins TRBV7-2 to TRBJ2-5, with 8 bases that match TRBD2. With 6 bases clipped from V and 2 bases from J, the junction kept 5 bases outside the gene matches. Looked up from germline, CDR1 is SGHTA and CDR2 is FQGNSA. This CDR3 has 14 amino acids. The CDR3 sequence is CASSLTSGQETQYF. The CDR3 bases are TGTGCCAGCAGTCTTACTAGCGGACAAGAGACCCAGTACTTC.

As to this clone: With a much larger clone just one base away, this may be a read error. The chain recombines TRBV30 with TRBJ2-1; D perhaps matches TRBD1 (6 bases). In germline, CDR1 is GTSNPN, CDR2 SVGIG (reference sequence). The CDR3 length is 13 residues. Trimming took off 4 bases at V and 3 bases at J, with 10 bases between the two ends. CDR3 sequence: CAWNTGFYNEQFF. The DNA of the CDR3 is TGTGCCTGGAATACAGGGTTCTACAATGAGCAGTTCTTC.

The chain links TRBV25-1 to TRBJ2-7; tentative D call: TRBD2 (6 bases). From germline, CDR1 is MGHDK and CDR2 SYGVNS. Trimming took off 4 bases at V and 6 bases at J, with 16 bases between the two ends. The CDR3 has 14 residues. CDR3 nucleotides: TGTGCCAGCAGTGTAGGGGTGCAGGGAGGCGAGCAGTACTTC. Residues: CASSVGVQGGEQYF.

J is TRBJ1-2 and V is TRBV2; D might be TRBD1 (5 bases). The CDR3 runs to 13 residues. Deletions cut 6 bases from V and 4 bases from J, with 12 bases between. The germline gives CDR1 SNHLY, CDR2 FYNNEI. The CDR3 is CASRTGTIYGYTF. CDR3 nucleotides: TGTGCCAGCAGGACCGGGACGATCTATGGCTACACCTTC.

This clone was seen at least ten times. This chain uses TRBV6-4 with TRBJ2-1; 10 nucleotides match TRBD2. The V gene's germline CDR1 is MRHNA and CDR2 SNTAGT. This CDR3 comprises 16 residues. Trimming took 2 bases from V and 2 from J; bases not matched to a gene: 3. The CDR3: CASSDEAGGPYNEQFF. CDR3 nucleotides: TGTGCCAGCAGTGACGAAGCGGGAGGGCCCTACAATGAGCAGTTCTTC.

The chain joins TRBV6-6 to TRBJ1-2, with 8 bases fitting TRBD1. The V and J ends lost 1 base and 12 bases, in that order; junction bases with no gene match: 7. The CDR3 covers 13 residues. Per germline, CDR1 MNHNY and CDR2 SVGAGI (reference sequence). The CDR3 reads CASSYYRGSLHTF. In DNA, the CDR3 is TGTGCCAGCAGTTACTACAGGGGGTCGCTGCACACCTTC.

The CDR3 region is CASSRDRQSYEQYF. The CDR3 DNA is TGTGCCAGCAGTCGGGACAGACAATCCTACGAGCAGTACTTC. The J gene is TRBJ2-7, the V gene TRBV27, with 7 nucleotides matching TRBD1. Germline V lookup: CDR1 MNHEY, CDR2 SMNVEV (reference sequence). Unmatched junction bases numbered 5, after V lost 5 bases and J lost 1 base. The CDR3 contains 14 residues.

Comment on this clone: This sample includes further DNA sequences coding for the same CDR3. This chain joins TRBV18 and TRBJ2-7; possible D gene TRBD1, 5 bases. CDR3 size: 12 residues. The V gene's germline CDR1 is KGHSH and CDR2 LQKENI. Trimming left V 6 bases short and J 3 bases short, with 9 bases between. The CDR3 sequence: CASSPDSYEQYF. In DNA form, the CDR3 reads TGTGCCAGCTCTCCAGACAGCTACGAGCAGTACTTC.

The chain has TRBV4-1 and TRBJ2-5, with 9 bases lining up with TRBD2. The V segment lost 1 base and the J segment 2 bases; nucleotides outside the gene matches: 8. There are 17 residues in the CDR3. Looked up from germline, CDR1 is MGHRA and CDR2 is YSYEKL. The DNA for the CDR3 is TGCGCCAGCAGCCAAGGCGTAGCGGGAGATTTGCAAGAGACCCAGTACTTC. Translated: CASSQGVAGDLQETQYF.